The sequence of this T cell receptor beta chain was determined in a study of tissue T cells after allogeneic stem cell transplantation. Retrospectively chosen non-transplant comparators had other cancers and at least five gastrointestinal samples, without known gastrointestinal disease. The study, taken as a whole, reports: Only a limited share of tissue TCRs appeared in blood or spleen. Some tissue clones might be persisting host cells; their alloreactivity or antigen specificity was not determined. Within patients, tissue anatomy strongly shaped TCR repertoire composition.

The length of the CDR3 is 13 residues. The V end was cut by 4 bases, the J end by 0 bases, with 6 bases between. Germline values: CDR1 LNHDA, CDR2 SQIVND (reference sequence). Comments on this clone: Antigen: not known.

Clones were read by immunoSEQ multiplex PCR, and TCRdb kept only the in-frame ones, dropping some. The data show several thousand clones, with around 60% seen just once and 14% held by the top ten. The material sequenced was duodenum tissue, taken at autopsy. The J gene is TRBJ1-1, the V gene TRBV19; D remains unclear. The TCR originated in a woman aged 18 to 55 with breast cancer. CDR3 DNA sequence: TGTGCCAGTAGTAACACCTTGAACACTGAAGCTTTCTTT. This encodes CASSNTLNTEAFF. Together with reference TRBV19 and TRBJ1-1, the CDR3 gives the full variable domain: DGGITQSPKYLFRKEGQNVTLSCEQNLNHDAMYWYRQDPGQGLRLIYYSQIVNDFQKGDIAEGYSVSREKKESFPLTVTSAQKNPTAFYLCASSNTLNTEAFFGQGTRLTVV.